This is a list of T cell receptor beta chains from one sample in a study of cytomegalovirus exposure and HLA in healthy donors. Only in-frame clones appear in the TCRdb table, and some are missing; sequencing was by immunoSEQ multiplex PCR. The sample lists roughly 190,000 clones, approximately 84% occurring once. Material: PBMCs. Every receptor here comes from a man between 50 and 59 years old in good health and CMV-seronegative. The CDR3 runs from the conserved cysteine through the conserved F or W. The D gene is left open where the match is weak. Expanded clones are given a class, and other clones once, few, many or no size at all.

V gene	CDR3 length	J gene	D gene	clone size	CDR3 DNA	CDR3 protein
TRBV30	13	TRBJ1-2	-	-	TGTGCCTGGACTCAGGACATGAACTATGGCTACACCTTC	CAWTQDMNYGYTF
TRBV5-1	15	TRBJ2-7	TRBD1	few	TGCGCCAGCAGCAGGACCGGGACAGCAGCCTACGAGCAGTACTTC	CASSRTGTAAYEQYF
TRBV10-3	13	TRBJ2-7	-	-	TGTGCCATCAGTGAGTCGACGGGGATCGAGCAGTACTTC	CAISESTGIEQYF
TRBV9	12	TRBJ2-1	-	-	TGTGCCAGCAGCGTATCGGAGAGTGAGCAGTTCTTC	CASSVSESEQFF
TRBV11-1	13	TRBJ1-3	-	-	TGTGCCAGCAGCTTAGGACTTGGAAACACCATATATTTT	CASSLGLGNTIYF
TRBV10-1	15	TRBJ2-1	TRBD2	-	TGCGCCAGCAGTAATACACTAGCGGGGGTTGGGGAGCAGTTCTTC	CASSNTLAGVGEQFF
TRBV7-2	14	TRBJ2-7	-	-	TGTGCCAGCAGCTTGGGGGCAGGGCTGGGCGAGCAGTACTTC	CASSLGAGLGEQYF
TRBV14	14	TRBJ1-2	-	-	TGTGCCAGCAGCCCGAATTTGGACGGACTTTACTACACCTTC	CASSPNLDGLYYTF
TRBV7-2	16	TRBJ1-5	TRBD1	-	TGTGCCAGCAGCTCCCCGGACAGGAGGCGCAATCAGCCCCAGCATTTT	CASSSPDRRRNQPQHF
TRBV7-3	14	TRBJ2-1	TRBD1	-	TGTGCCAGCAGCTTAGGACAGGGGTTTCATGAGCAGTTCTTC	CASSLGQGFHEQFF
TRBV29-1	12	TRBJ1-1	TRBD1	-	TGCAGCGTTCACTCAGGGGGCACTGAAGCTTTCTTT	CSVHSGGTEAFF
TRBV7-2	16	TRBJ1-3	TRBD1	-	TGTGCCAGCAGCTTAGTGGCAGGGGGCTCTGGAAACACCATATATTTT	CASSLVAGGSGNTIYF
TRBV7-9	13	TRBJ1-2	-	-	TGTGCCAGCAGCTTAGAACTGCCGTATGGCTACACCTTC	CASSLELPYGYTF
TRBV27	14	TRBJ2-7	-	-	TGTGCCACCTCCGAAATGGGCCGGTTGGGCGAGCAGTACTTC	CATSEMGRLGEQYF
TRBV7-2	15	TRBJ1-1	TRBD1	-	TGTGCCAGCAGCCGGGCGGGACAGAAGAACACTGAAGCTTTCTTT	CASSRAGQKNTEAFF
TRBV21-1	17	TRBJ1-5	-	-	TGTGCCACCATACCCGGAGGGACAGGGGGTCCGAATCAGCCCCAGCATTTT	CATIPGGTGGPNQPQHF
TRBV28	12	TRBJ1-6	-	-	TGTGCCAGCAGCCTAGGGGATTCACCCCTCCACTTT	CASSLGDSPLHF
TRBV30	13	TRBJ2-3	-	few	TGTGCCGGAGTCCGCTCCCGGGGGGATACGCAGTATTTT	CAGVRSRGDTQYF
TRBV4-1	17	TRBJ2-2	TRBD2	-	TGCGCCAGCAGCCAAGAAGGCCGGGGGGGTCAAACCGGGGAGCTGTTTTTT	CASSQEGRGGQTGELFF
TRBV27	16	TRBJ1-4	-	-	TGTGCCAGCAGTCCGGAACCAGGGGCCACTAATGAAAAACTGTTTTTT	CASSPEPGATNEKLFF
TRBV7-9	12	TRBJ1-1	-	-	TGTGCCAGCAGTCGAGGGGGCACTGAAGCTTTCTTT	CASSRGGTEAFF
TRBV25-1	14	TRBJ1-2	-	-	TGTGCCAGCAGCGCCCTTGGGTTAGCTTATGGCTACACCTTC	CASSALGLAYGYTF
TRBV27	15	TRBJ1-1	-	-	TGTGCCAGCAGCCCTGGAGGCTCTATGAACACTGAAGCTTTCTTT	CASSPGGSMNTEAFF
TRBV29-1	13	TRBJ2-7	TRBD1	few	TGCAGCGTGGGACAGGGGCTGCTCAACGAGCAGTACTTC	CSVGQGLLNEQYF
TRBV2	14	TRBJ1-3	-	few	TGTGCCAGCAGTGGACAGCGCTCTGGAAACACCATATATTTT	CASSGQRSGNTIYF
TRBV2	14	TRBJ2-2	TRBD2	few	TGTGCCAGCAAGAGGGAGGGAGACACCGGGGAGCTGTTTTTT	CASKREGDTGELFF
TRBV6-5	15	TRBJ2-5	TRBD2	-	TGTGCCAGCAGTCGCAGCGGGGGGGCCGGAGAGACCCAGTACTTC	CASSRSGGAGETQYF
TRBV20-1	11	TRBJ2-7	-	-	TGCAGTGCTAGTCCACAGGTCCGGCAGTACTTC	CSASPQVRQYF
TRBV30	12	TRBJ2-5	TRBD2	-	TGTGCCTGGAGTGCTAGCGGAGAGACCCAGTACTTC	CAWSASGETQYF
TRBV10-3	13	TRBJ2-3	-	-	TGTGCCATCAGGACCCCAGGGGCAGATACGCAGTATTTT	CAIRTPGADTQYF
TRBV9	13	TRBJ1-4	-	-	TGTGCCAGCAGCGTAGGATCTCGGGAAAAACTGTTTTTT	CASSVGSREKLFF
TRBV5-1	14	TRBJ2-7	-	once	TGCGCCAGCAGCTTGGGGACTACCATATACGAGCAGTACTTC	CASSLGTTIYEQYF
TRBV6-6	15	TRBJ2-3	TRBD2	-	TGTGCCAGCAGTTACTCGGCGGGGGGGGCAGATACGCAGTATTTT	CASSYSAGGADTQYF
TRBV9	14	TRBJ1-2	TRBD1	-	TGTGCCAGCAGCACGCAGGGGGCCGGGTATGGCTACACCTTC	CASSTQGAGYGYTF
TRBV6-5	15	TRBJ2-3	TRBD1	-	TGTGCCAGCAGTTACTCCCGGGACAGCAAAGATACGCAGTATTTT	CASSYSRDSKDTQYF
TRBV9	14	TRBJ2-7	-	few	TGTGCCAGCAGCCCCCGGTCCGCGGGGTCCGAGCAGTACTTC	CASSPRSAGSEQYF
TRBV7-2	15	TRBJ2-3	-	-	TGTGCCAGCAGCTTATACAGGCCTGACCCAGATACGCAGTATTTT	CASSLYRPDPDTQYF
TRBV11-2	12	TRBJ1-6	-	-	TGTGCCAGCAGCGCGGGGGGGGGCACCCTCCACTTT	CASSAGGGTLHF
TRBV7-2	13	TRBJ2-1	-	-	TGTGCCAGCAGCTTTAGTGGGGCAAATGAGCAGTTCTTC	CASSFSGANEQFF
TRBV7-9	15	TRBJ2-3	-	-	TGTGCCAGCAGCTTTCATGAAGCAAGCACAGATACGCAGTATTTT	CASSFHEASTDTQYF
TRBV7-9	16	TRBJ2-5	-	-	TGTTCCAGCAGCTTAGTGGAGGGAAGGAGCAAAGAGACCCAGTACTTC	CSSSLVEGRSKETQYF
TRBV7-9	16	TRBJ1-6	TRBD1	-	TGTGCCAGCAGCACCCGGACGACAGGGGGCTATTCACCCCTCCACTTT	CASSTRTTGGYSPLHF
TRBV25-1	11	TRBJ2-3	-	once	TGTGCCAGCAGCGAAGCGGCTACGCAGTATTTT	CASSEAATQYF
TRBV10-3	15	TRBJ1-1	-	-	TGTGCCATCAGTGAACGGCCCTCCCAGGGTGGGGAAGCTTTCTTT	CAISERPSQGGEAFF
TRBV7-9	13	TRBJ2-3	-	-	TGTGCCAGCAGTTCCACATCGGGTGGCACGCAGTATTTT	CASSSTSGGTQYF
TRBV7-8	14	TRBJ1-5	-	few	TGTGCCAGCAGTCCCGCCGGGGTTGGACAGCCCCAGCATTTT	CASSPAGVGQPQHF